These 6 T cell receptor beta chains came from one sample sequenced in a study of T-cell reconstitution after alpha-beta-depleted transplantation in children. For TCRbeta, the library was prepared with unique molecular identifiers. TCRdb re-analysed the PCR reads in MiXCR, keeping a single row per CDR3 protein. There are about 180,000 distinct CDR3 sequences in the sample; approximately 10% occur only once, and about 12% lies in the top ten. This specimen consisted of PBMCs, obtained before TCRalphabeta/CD19-depleted stem cell transplant. The receptors were gathered from a boy aged 2 to 10 with acute myeloid leukemia, due to receive a stem cell transplant.

Worth noting for this clonotype: This may be a read error, as it is one base from a much larger clone. This chain links TRBV12-3 or TRBV12-4 with TRBJ2-7; D ambiguous. The CDR3 has 12 amino acids. V lost 6 bases and J 7 bases, leaving 13 bases between the germline ends. CDR3 in amino acids: CASRRIALEQYF. CDR3 DNA sequence: TGTGCCAGCAGACGGATCGCATTGGAGCAGTACTTC.

This clonotype was seen ten or more times. This chain links TRBV27 with TRBJ1-6; D gene uncertain. CDR1 and CDR2 from the germline V gene are MNHEY and SMNVEV (reference sequence). Trimming pared 5 bases from V and 6 bases from J, leaving 11 bases between. The CDR3 spans 14 residues. This CDR3 reads CASSGTDSNSPLHF. Written as DNA, the CDR3 is TGTGCCAGCAGTGGAACGGATTCTAATTCACCCCTCCACTTT.

This chain connects TRBV25-1 to TRBJ2-5; 7 bases are shared with TRBD1. The CDR3 is made up of 12 amino acids. V gave up 8 bases and J gave up 5 bases; unmatched junction bases: 5. The V gene's germline CDR1 is MGHDK and CDR2 SYGVNS. CDR3 in DNA: TGTGCCAGCGGGGAACAGGGGGAGACCCAGTACTTC. Translation gives CASGEQGETQYF.

This clonotype was seen repeatedly, ten times or more. This chain links TRBV7-2 with TRBJ1-1; unclear D gene. CDR1 and CDR2 from the germline V gene are SGHTA and FQGNSA. The CDR3 runs 12 residues. V was shortened by 4 bases and J by 8 bases, with 11 bases between the two germline ends. In DNA, the CDR3 is TGTGCCAGCAGCTACCCCACGGCGGAAGCTTTCTTT. Protein product: CASSYPTAEAFF. The full variable domain, rest sourced from reference TRBV7-2 and TRBJ1-1, is GAGVSQSPSNKVTEKGKDVELRCDPISGHTALYWYRQSLGQGLEFLIYFQGNSAPDKSGLPSDRFSAERTGGSVSTLTIQRTQQEDSAVYLCASSYPTAEAFFGQGTRLTVV.

Ten or more counts support this clonotype. In nucleotides, the CDR3 is TGTGCCAGCAGCATGGGGACAGGGAAAAGCTCACCCCTCCACTTT. Translated: CASSMGTGKSSPLHF. J is TRBJ1-6 and V is TRBV5-5; 9 bases are a match to TRBD1. Trimming took 4 bases from V and 10 from J; bases not matched to a gene: 9. The CDR3 is 15 residues long. Per the germline V gene, CDR1 is SGHKS and CDR2 is YYEKEE (reference sequence).

This clonotype was seen a handful of times. V gene TRBV30 combines with J gene TRBJ2-2; D is uncertain. Germline assignment: CDR1 GTSNPN and CDR2 SVGIG (reference sequence). Trimming cost V 5 bases and J 6 bases, with 22 bases left between them. The CDR3 sequence is 16 residues long. CDR3 bases: TGTGCCTGGGGAAATTTCCCCCAAGGATGGTCCGGGGAGCTGTTTTTT. Translating it yields CAWGNFPQGWSGELFF.